This passage covers 27 T cell receptor beta chains from one sample sequenced in a study of PD-L1 blockade in urothelial cancer (dated by TCRdb to 2015 to 2018). Receptor libraries were prepared by the immunoSEQ multiplex PCR assay. Sourced from immuneACCESS, this table was stored by TCRdb with only in-frame sequences that have V and J called. A share of the clones is absent; for the studies checked, an unresolved V gene accounts for under half, and the remainder has no known explanation. Present in this sample are roughly 56,000 clones, over 75% of which were seen just once. The ten most abundant clones make up 3.5% to 5.5% of the sample. This sample comprised PBMCs, obtained around atezolizumab (anti-PD-L1) treatment. The receptor source for this set is a man aged 70-80 years with urothelial cancer.

V gene TRBV28 combines with J gene TRBJ1-1; TRBD1 might be the D (6 bases). Germline loops: CDR1 MDHEN, CDR2 SYDVKM. V lost 3 bases and J lost 4, with 15 bases in between. This CDR3 contains 15 residues. In DNA, the CDR3 is TGTGCCAGCAGTTTGACGGAAGGGGGTTCCACTGAAGCTTTCTTT. Its protein product is CASSLTEGGSTEAFF.

The chain is built from TRBV7-9 and TRBJ2-5, with 9 bases that match TRBD1. Germline V gene sequence: CDR1 SEHNR, CDR2 FQNEAQ (reference sequence). J was trimmed by 5 bases and V by 3 bases; bases with no gene match: 4. The CDR3 length is 14 residues. The DNA for the CDR3 is TGTGCCAGCAGCTTCCGGGACAGGGAGGAGACCCAGTACTTC. Residues: CASSFRDREETQYF.

V usage is TRBV6-1 and J usage is TRBJ2-4, with D tentatively TRBD1 (7 bases). With 6 bases removed from V and 0 bases from J, the gap between germline ends came to 12 bases. This CDR3 contains 15 residues. In germline, CDR1 is MNHNS, CDR2 SASEGT. In DNA, the CDR3 is TGTGCCAGCAGCCCGCAGGGGGGAGCCAAAAACATTCAGTACTTC. It codes for CASSPQGGAKNIQYF.

The gene calls are TRBV4-1 and TRBJ2-1; 8 bases match TRBD2. CDR3 length: 18 amino acids. V trimming: 2 bases; J trimming: 8 bases; junction bases outside the gene matches: 17. Germline CDR1 and CDR2: MGHRA and YSYEKL. The CDR3 region is CASSQRTFLAGPRDEQFF. As DNA, the CDR3 is TGCGCCAGCAGCCAACGTACATTCCTAGCGGGTCCCAGGGATGAGCAGTTCTTC.

The chain employs TRBV6-4 and TRBJ2-5; perhaps TRBD2 as D (6 bases). The germline CDR1 and CDR2 sequences are MRHNA and SNTAGT. V lost 5 bases to trimming and J lost 5 bases, with 18 bases between them. The CDR3 contains 15 residues. The CDR3 here is CASSLMAGPQETQYF. CDR3 nucleotides: TGTGCCAGCAGTCTCATGGCGGGACCCCAGGAGACCCAGTACTTC.

About this clone itself: Mismatch with germline at one junction end may stem from a read error. The chain employs TRBV4-1 and TRBJ1-1, with a weak D call TRBD1 (6 bases). This CDR3 comprises 15 residues. Germline V gives CDR1 MGHRA, CDR2 YSYEKL. DNA for the CDR3: TGCGCCAGCAGCCAAGGGTATACAGGGAACCCTGAAGCTTTCTTT. Amino acids: CASSQGYTGNPEAFF.

V and J are TRBV10-3 and TRBJ2-5, with D perhaps TRBD1 (5 bases). V gave up 2 bases and J gave up 2 bases, with 6 bases separating them. Germline-derived CDR1 and CDR2 are ENHRY and SYGVKD. The CDR3 length is 13 residues. The CDR3 coding sequence is TGTGCCATCAGTGAGCAGGGACAAGAGACCCAGTACTTC. It specifies CAISEQGQETQYF.

This chain connects TRBV5-4 to TRBJ2-7, with 7 bases matching TRBD2. The CDR3 runs 14 residues. The V and J ends lost 0 bases and 6 bases, in that order; junction bases with no gene match: 6. Germline CDR1 SGHNT, CDR2 YYREEE (reference sequence). CDR3 sequence reads: CASSLAMWGGEQYF. The CDR3 DNA reads TGTGCCAGCAGCTTGGCCATGTGGGGGGGCGAGCAGTACTTC.

The chain links TRBV9 to TRBJ1-2, with 9 bases fitting TRBD1. Trimming removed 0 bases from V and 9 bases from J; junction bases left unmatched: 6. Germline-derived CDR1 and CDR2 are SGDLS and YYNGEE. This CDR3 comprises 14 residues. In DNA, the CDR3 is TGTGCCAGCAGCGTAGACACAGGGGGCTGGCGCTACACCTTC. Translated: CASSVDTGGWRYTF.

Concerning this clone itself: The sample contains more than one DNA sequence encoding this CDR3. The chain combines TRBV4-2 with TRBJ1-1; D remains ambiguous. Looked up from germline, CDR1 is LGHNA and CDR2 is YNFKEQ. This CDR3 contains 13 residues. V lost 4 bases and J lost 1, with 7 bases in between. CDR3 sequence (DNA): TGTGCCAGCAGCCGCACAGAGAACACTGAAGCTTTCTTT. As protein: CASSRTENTEAFF.

This rearrangement joins TRBV5-1 to TRBJ1-1, with 7 bases lining up with TRBD1. Trimming at V came to 7 bases and at J to 0 bases, leaving 0 bases not matched to a gene. The CDR3 totals 12 residues. Germline loops: CDR1 SGHRS, CDR2 YFSETQ. CDR3 loop: CASGTVNTEAFF. In DNA, the CDR3 is TGCGCCAGCGGGACAGTGAACACTGAAGCTTTCTTT. Variable domain in full (rest from reference TRBV5-1 and TRBJ1-1): KAGVTQTPRYLIKTRGQQVTLSCSPISGHRSVSWYQQTPGQGLQFLFEYFSETQRNKGNFPGRFSGRQFSNSRSEMNVSTLELGDSALYLCASGTVNTEAFFGQGTRLTVV.

The chain is built from TRBV5-1 and TRBJ2-2; no definite D call. In germline, CDR1 is SGHRS, CDR2 YFSETQ. This CDR3 is built from 15 residues. V was clipped by 4 bases and J by 3 bases, with 13 bases between them. The CDR3 DNA sequence: TGCGCCAGCAGCCTGACGGGTTCCGACACCGGGGAGCTGTTTTTT. Translating gives CASSLTGSDTGELFF.

The gene calls are TRBV7-9 and TRBJ2-7; possible D gene TRBD1, 5 bases. V gave up 1 base and J gave up 5 bases, with 12 bases separating them. The CDR3 runs to 14 residues. Germline loops: CDR1 SEHNR, CDR2 FQNEAQ (reference sequence). DNA of the CDR3: TGTGCCAGCAGCTTAGGGGTAGGGGTCCACGAGCAGTACTTC. It is translated as CASSLGVGVHEQYF.

This chain uses TRBV5-1 with TRBJ2-1; D might be TRBD2 (6 bases). The CDR3 spans 15 residues. The germline V gene encodes CDR1 SGHRS and CDR2 YFSETQ. Trimming pared 4 bases from V and 6 bases from J, leaving 17 bases between. CDR3 loop: CASSPTGRFVNEQFF. The CDR3 DNA reads as TGCGCCAGCAGCCCAACCGGGAGATTCGTCAATGAGCAGTTCTTC.

This rearrangement joins TRBV6-1 to TRBJ2-1; 10 bases line up with TRBD2. CDR3 length equals 15 residues. Unmatched junction bases numbered 3, after V lost 6 bases and J lost 1 base. Germline CDR1 is MNHNS and CDR2 is SASEGT. CDR3: CASRASGGSYNEQFF. The DNA for the CDR3 is TGTGCCAGCAGGGCTAGCGGGGGTTCCTACAATGAGCAGTTCTTC.

V is TRBV19 and J is TRBJ2-7; D possibly corresponds to TRBD1 (7 bases). The CDR3 extends over 16 amino acids. V dropped 5 bases and J dropped 8 bases, with 25 bases sitting between them. Germline assignment: CDR1 LNHDA and CDR2 SQIVND (reference sequence). The CDR3 loop reads CASSPRGGGENTKQYF. Here the CDR3 DNA reads TGTGCCAGTAGTCCTCGTGGAGGGGGCGAAAATACGAAGCAGTACTTC. Looking up the rest from reference TRBV19 and TRBJ2-7 gives the full variable domain: DGGITQSPKYLFRKEGQNVTLSCEQNLNHDAMYWYRQDPGQGLRLIYYSQIVNDFQKGDIAEGYSVSREKKESFPLTVTSAQKNPTAFYLCASSPRGGGENTKQYFGPGTRLTVT.

This clone has only a few counts. The chain couples TRBV19 to TRBJ1-1; 8 bases align to TRBD1. Germline CDR1 LNHDA, CDR2 SQIVND (reference sequence). Trimming took 4 bases from V and 5 from J; bases not matched to a gene: 9. The CDR3 consists of 15 residues. The CDR3 bases are TGTGCCAGTAGTAAGGGGACAGGCTGGGGAACTGAAGCTTTCTTT. It codes for CASSKGTGWGTEAFF.

CDR3 coding DNA: TGTGCCAGCAGTGAACGGGGGACTAGTCGAAATGAGCAGTTCTTC. This codes for CASSERGTSRNEQFF. V gene TRBV2 combines with J gene TRBJ2-1, with 8 bases aligning to TRBD2. Looked up from germline, CDR1 is SNHLY and CDR2 is FYNNEI. This CDR3 has 15 residues. With V trimmed by 2 bases and J by 7 bases, 7 bases remained unmatched. The full variable domain, its missing parts supplied by reference TRBV2 and TRBJ2-1, is EPEVTQTPSHQVTQMGQEVILRCVPISNHLYFYWYRQILGQKVEFLVSFYNNEISEKSEIFDDQFSVERPDGSNFTLKIRSTKLEDSAMYFCASSERGTSRNEQFFGPGTRLTVL.

The chain employs TRBV2 and TRBJ2-1; 7 nucleotides align to TRBD2. V dropped 7 bases and J dropped 5; count of bases not matched to a gene: 8. CDR1 SNHLY and CDR2 FYNNEI come from the germline V gene. The CDR3 is 14 residues long. Here the CDR3 reads CASTSTSWDNEQFF. Here the CDR3 DNA reads TGTGCCAGCACTTCGACTAGCTGGGACAATGAGCAGTTCTTC.

The chain joins TRBV5-1 to TRBJ2-3; D is undetermined. This CDR3 has 12 residues. The ends were cut back, 3 bases at V and 6 bases at J, with 8 bases in the middle. Germline CDR1 reads SGHRS; CDR2 reads YFSETQ. The CDR3 DNA reads as TGCGCCAGCAGCTCGACCGGGGATACGCAGTATTTT. This codes for CASSSTGDTQYF.

The chain has TRBV7-2 and TRBJ1-4; the D is unclear. CDR3 size: 16 residues. The V end was cut by 1 base, the J end by 3 bases, with 12 bases between. CDR1 and CDR2 (germline): SGHTA, FQGNSA. This chain's CDR3 is CASSLGGGRANEKLFF. The CDR3 nucleotides are TGTGCCAGCAGCTTAGGTGGAGGGCGGGCTAATGAAAAACTGTTTTTT.

As regards this clone: One base separates it from a far larger clone, so it is likely a read error. The V and J genes are TRBV5-6 and TRBJ2-2; 9 bases are a match to TRBD1. The V segment lost 4 bases and the J segment 3 bases; nucleotides outside the gene matches: 7. Germline CDR1 is SGHDT and CDR2 is YYEEEE. The CDR3 runs to 16 residues. The CDR3 loop reads CASSSSGTGHTGELFF. Here the CDR3 DNA reads TGTGCCAGCAGCAGCTCCGGGACAGGGCACACCGGGGAGCTGTTTTTT.

This chain links TRBV14 with TRBJ2-7, with 7 bases lining up with TRBD1. With 4 bases clipped from V and 3 bases from J, the junction kept 3 bases outside the gene matches. This CDR3 spans 13 amino acids. Germline loops: CDR1 SGHDN, CDR2 FVKESK. In DNA form, the CDR3 reads TGTGCCAGCAGCCGGGGACAGTTCTACGAGCAGTACTTC. Translating it yields CASSRGQFYEQYF. The variable domain in full, with the rest retrieved from reference TRBV14 and TRBJ2-7, is EAGVTQFPSHSVIEKGQTVTLRCDPISGHDNLYWYRRVMGKEIKFLLHFVKESKQDESGMPNNRFLAERTGGTYSTLKVQPAELEDSGVYFCASSRGQFYEQYFGPGTRLTVT.

The gene calls are TRBV27 and TRBJ1-1, with D hard to call. The CDR3 has 13 residues. The ends were cut back, 3 bases at V and 6 bases at J, with 11 bases in the middle. Germline values: CDR1 MNHEY, CDR2 SMNVEV (reference sequence). The DNA for the CDR3 is TGTGCCAGCAGTTTGATGGGAGTAGCTGAAGCTTTCTTT. It is translated as CASSLMGVAEAFF.

This clone was seen more than once but under ten times. The same CDR3 is also encoded by other DNA sequences in this sample. J is TRBJ2-7 and V is TRBV18, with 9 positions matching TRBD1. The CDR3 length is 13 residues. Germline V CDR1 and CDR2: KGHSH, LQKENI. The ends lost 9 bases at V and 4 bases at J; junction bases unmatched: 7. The CDR3 region has the DNA TGTGCCAGTTCGGGACAGGGTGGGTACGAGCAGTACTTC. Residues: CASSGQGGYEQYF.

The rearrangement links TRBV6-1 to TRBJ2-5; TRBD2 matches at 10 bases. The CDR3 spans 15 residues. The germline V gene encodes CDR1 MNHNS and CDR2 SASEGT. Trimming took 5 bases from V and 2 from J; bases not matched to a gene: 5. CDR3 sequence reads: CASSSTGLAQETQYF. The DNA of the CDR3 is TGTGCCAGCAGTTCCACGGGACTAGCGCAAGAGACCCAGTACTTC.

This chain joins TRBV5-1 and TRBJ2-1, with 10 bases that match TRBD2. The junction had 8 bases not matched to a gene; V was cut back by 4 bases and J by 4 bases. CDR1 SGHRS and CDR2 YFSETQ come from the germline V gene. The CDR3 runs 16 residues. The CDR3 DNA reads TGCGCCAGCAGCCTCACCCTAGCGGGAGTTTACAATGAGCAGTTCTTC. Translating gives CASSLTLAGVYNEQFF.